Here is one TCR beta chain with its context. Per the original methods: Reference gene primer amplification gave estimated nucleated cell counts. The assay was immunoSEQ multiplex PCR, and TCRdb's table has in-frame clones only and misses some. That table supplies the V and J calls and clone size; D and trimming were determined from the DNA. Here the sample spans approximately 52,000 clones, 80% to 90% being singletons. This sample was taken from a study of blood T cell repertoires in COVID-19. On the study more broadly: Researchers got acute and convalescent COVID-19 samples from the United States, Italy and Spain. In each case, the material was cDNA or gDNA derived from T cells, B-cell-depleted T cells, or PBMCs.

The germline V gene encodes CDR1 SGHTA and CDR2 FQGTGA. Trimming stripped 2 bases from V and 7 bases from J, with 17 bases between. The CDR3 consists of 15 residues. Sequencing was carried out using peripheral blood. V usage is TRBV7-3 and J usage is TRBJ2-5; unclear D gene. The source of this sequence is a man in his fifties or sixties with acute or convalescent COVID-19. The CDR3 DNA sequence: TGTGCCAGCAGCTTAGAAGGCGGCAGCTTTGGGACCCAGTACTTC. Protein sequence: CASSLEGGSFGTQYF.